What follows are 20 T cell receptor beta chains derived from one specimen sequenced in a study of siplizumab effects on memory and regulatory T cells. Using immunoSEQ multiplex PCR, the repertoire was profiled, and TCRdb retains in-frame clones only, with some absent. Of 70,000 to 95,000 clones listed, under 95% were seen once; the top ten hold approximately 5.9%. Input material: CD8+ T cells sorted from blood. The receptors were gathered from a human donor in good health.

This clone occurred once. The V gene is TRBV10-2, the J gene TRBJ1-5; TRBD1 matches at 9 bases. J was trimmed by 3 bases and V by 4 bases; bases with no gene match: 7. Germline V gene data show CDR1 as WSHSY and CDR2 as SAAADI. The CDR3 has 16 amino acids. For the CDR3, the DNA is TGCGCCAGCAGTGCCGCCGGGACAGGGATCAATCAGCCCCAGCATTTT. Translating gives CASSAAGTGINQPQHF.

This clone appeared a single time. The chain combines TRBV6-5 with TRBJ2-7; either TRBD1 or TRBD2 may fit D (5 bases each). CDR1 is MNHEY and CDR2 is SVGAGI in the germline V gene. The CDR3 is made up of 15 amino acids. V shed 5 bases and J shed 2 bases, with 16 bases lying between them. CDR3 loop: CASSPFRGPAYEQYF. The CDR3, as DNA: TGTGCCAGCAGTCCGTTTCGGGGCCCAGCCTACGAGCAGTACTTC.

The V gene is TRBV5-3, the J gene TRBJ1-5; D perhaps matches TRBD1 (5 bases). TRBV5-3 is given ORF status, its function remaining uncertain. V was pared by 1 base and J by 6 bases, with 14 bases between. This CDR3 is built from 15 residues. CDR3 DNA: TGTGCCAGAAGCTTGAGTGGGGGTGTGAGTCAGCCCCAGCATTTT. It specifies CARSLSGGVSQPQHF.

A few counts support this clone. The chain recombines TRBV19 with TRBJ1-6, with no clear D. Germline values: CDR1 LNHDA, CDR2 SQIVND (reference sequence). The CDR3 totals 14 residues. Trimming took 3 bases from V and 5 from J, leaving 8 bases between them. The CDR3 is CASSMTDDNSPLHF. CDR3 sequence (DNA): TGTGCCAGTAGTATGACGGACGATAATTCACCCCTCCACTTT.

The gene calls are TRBV27 and TRBJ2-3; 8 bases line up with TRBD2. Germline V gene sequence: CDR1 MNHEY, CDR2 SMNVEV (reference sequence). This CDR3 region has 16 residues. V lost 7 bases and J lost 3; bases outside the gene matches: 12. This chain's CDR3 is CASKTTRGGWTDTQYF. The CDR3 nucleotides read TGTGCCAGCAAAACTACCCGGGGGGGCTGGACAGATACGCAGTATTTT.

CDR3: CASSLGTGGYEQYF. CDR3 in DNA: TGTGCCAGCAGCTTGGGTACAGGGGGCTACGAGCAGTACTTC. The chain is built from TRBV5-6 and TRBJ2-7; TRBD1 matches at 8 bases. Germline lookup yields CDR1 SGHDT and CDR2 YYEEEE. Trimming removed 0 bases from V and 3 bases from J; junction bases left unmatched: 2. There are 14 residues in the CDR3. Based on the CDR3 plus reference TRBV5-6 and TRBJ2-7, the full variable domain is DAGVTQSPTHLIKTRGQQVTLRCSPKSGHDTVSWYQQALGQGPQFIFQYYEEEERQRGNFPDRFSGHQFPNYSSELNVNALLLGDSALYLCASSLGTGGYEQYFGPGTRLTVT.

J is TRBJ1-1 and V is TRBV10-1; no firm D call. V lost 5 bases to trimming and J lost 1 base, with 8 bases between them. The CDR3 runs 13 residues. Germline loops: CDR1 WNHNN, CDR2 SYGVQD (reference sequence). The CDR3, as DNA: TGCGCCAGCAGTTGGGATCGGAACACTGAAGCTTTCTTT. Protein sequence: CASSWDRNTEAFF.

This clone came up once. The rearrangement links TRBV30 to TRBJ2-1; TRBD1 or TRBD2 may be the D gene (5 bases each). Germline values: CDR1 GTSNPN, CDR2 SVGIG (reference sequence). This CDR3 has 13 amino acids. Deletions cut 5 bases from V and 6 bases from J, with 14 bases between. The CDR3, as DNA: TGTGCCTGGTCTGTCGGTGGGGGCAATGAGCAGTTCTTC. It encodes CAWSVGGGNEQFF. Full variable domain (missing parts from reference TRBV30 and TRBJ2-1): SQTIHQWPATLVQPVGSPLSLECTVEGTSNPNLYWYRQAAGRGLQLLFYSVGIGQISSEVPQNLSASRPQDRQFILSSKKLLLSDSGFYLCAWSVGGGNEQFFGPGTRLTVL.

The rearrangement uses TRBV13 and TRBJ1-6; the D is unclear. Germline loops: CDR1 PRHDT, CDR2 FYEKMQ (reference sequence). This CDR3 contains 14 residues. Trimming removed 5 bases from V and 1 base from J, with 6 bases in between. The CDR3 DNA follows: TGTGCCAGCAGCCTCGGGTCCTATAATTCACCCCTCCACTTT. This sequence encodes CASSLGSYNSPLHF.

The rearrangement links TRBV5-1 to TRBJ2-1; 8 nucleotides match TRBD2. This CDR3 contains 16 residues. Germline-derived CDR1 and CDR2 are SGHRS and YFSETQ. The V and J ends lost 0 bases and 4 bases, in that order; junction bases with no gene match: 6. The CDR3 nucleotides read TGCGCCAGCAGCTTGGGGAGCGGGGGTACATACAATGAGCAGTTCTTC. Translation: CASSLGSGGTYNEQFF.

Of note for this clone: A read error may produce the germline difference seen at one junction end. The chain recombines TRBV6-6 with TRBJ2-7; 11 nucleotides agree with TRBD1. Germline CDR1 is MNHNY and CDR2 is SVGAGI (reference sequence). The CDR3 is 15 amino acids. The CDR3 nucleotides are TGTGCCGGCAGAAGCGTGCGGGACAGGGGGTACGAGCAGTACTTC. Translated, it gives CAGRSVRDRGYEQYF.

In its sample, this clone was seen once. The chain joins TRBV30 to TRBJ2-2; D is perhaps TRBD1 or TRBD2 (5 bases each). This CDR3 has 13 amino acids. V lost 5 bases, J lost 1 base, and 8 bases lay in between. Looked up from germline, CDR1 is GTSNPN and CDR2 is SVGIG (reference sequence). DNA of the CDR3: TGTGCCTGGGAGGGGTGGAACACCGGGGAGCTGTTTTTT. Translated: CAWEGWNTGELFF.

The rearrangement joins TRBV7-6 to TRBJ2-5; 10 bases agree with TRBD1. Germline lookup yields CDR1 SGHVS and CDR2 FNYEAQ. The CDR3 covers 14 residues. The trim removed 4 bases at V and 5 bases at J, leaving 4 bases unmatched. CDR3 protein: CASSSGQGLETQYF. The CDR3 bases are TGTGCCAGCAGCTCGGGACAGGGGCTCGAGACCCAGTACTTC.

The rearrangement joins TRBV4-2 to TRBJ2-7, with D possibly matching TRBD2 (5 bases). Trimming left V 3 bases short and J 0 bases short, with 12 bases between. There are 15 residues in the CDR3. Germline V gene lookup returns CDR1 LGHNA and CDR2 YNFKEQ. CDR3 residues: CASSHARGGSYEQYF. In DNA form, the CDR3 reads TGTGCCAGCAGCCATGCCCGGGGTGGCTCCTACGAGCAGTACTTC.

This clone is medium-sized within its sample. This sequence joins TRBV7-9 and TRBJ1-2; weak D call: TRBD1 (6 bases). Per the germline V gene, CDR1 is SEHNR and CDR2 is FQNEAQ (reference sequence). The CDR3 has 15 amino acids. V was shortened by 5 bases and J by 3 bases, with 16 bases between the two germline ends. CDR3 sequence (DNA): TGTGCCAGCAGCAGCGCCGGGGGCGCGGACTATGGCTACACCTTC. This translates into CASSSAGGADYGYTF.

The rearrangement uses TRBV5-1 and TRBJ2-1; D not resolved. V was clipped by 4 bases and J by 5 bases, with 7 bases between them. Germline assignment: CDR1 SGHRS and CDR2 YFSETQ. CDR3 length: 12 amino acids. CDR3 amino acids: CASSGVHNEQFF. In DNA form, the CDR3 reads TGCGCCAGCAGCGGGGTACACAATGAGCAGTTCTTC.

The V and J genes are TRBV4-3 and TRBJ1-2; weak D call: TRBD1 (5 bases). The CDR3 runs to 13 residues. Germline CDR1 is LGHNA and CDR2 is YSLEER. Between the trimmed V and J ends, which lost 1 base and 7 bases, there was a span of 10 bases. CDR3 nucleotide sequence: TGCGCCAGCAGCCAAGGGGGGAGGGGTGGCTACACCTTC. Its protein is CASSQGGRGGYTF.

J is TRBJ2-7 and V is TRBV10-2; TRBD2 agrees at 7 bases. The CDR3 totals 16 residues. The ends lost 1 base at V and 0 bases at J; junction bases unmatched: 6. Germline assignment: CDR1 WSHSY and CDR2 SAAADI. The CDR3 DNA reads as TGCGCCAGCAGTGAGTTGGGTCTAGCGGACTCCTACGAGCAGTACTTC. Translation gives CASSELGLADSYEQYF.

The rearrangement links TRBV7-3 to TRBJ2-7; 9 bases match TRBD2. J gave up 2 bases and V 1 base, and 3 bases lay outside the gene matches. The CDR3 spans 15 residues. Germline V lookup: CDR1 SGHTA, CDR2 FQGTGA. This CDR3 reads CASSLMASGAYEQYF. In nucleotides, the CDR3 is TGTGCCAGCAGCTTAATGGCTAGCGGGGCCTACGAGCAGTACTTC.

V and J are TRBV19 and TRBJ2-7; D unresolved. CDR3 length: 14 residues. The V and J ends lost 2 bases and 0 bases respectively, with 8 bases between them. Germline V gene lookup returns CDR1 LNHDA and CDR2 SQIVND (reference sequence). The CDR3 here is CASSITDSSYEQYF. The CDR3 coding sequence is TGTGCCAGTAGTATAACAGATTCCTCCTACGAGCAGTACTTC.